Sequencing of this T cell receptor beta chain was carried out in a study of shared clonotypes between healthy human individuals. The germline V gene has CDR1 MDHEN and CDR2 SYDVKM. The CDR3 contains 11 residues. V shed 5 bases and J shed 5 bases, with 6 bases lying between them. Replicate PCRs for unsorted PBMC used around 270 ng DNA (roughly 29,000 T cell genomes). Profiled with immunoSEQ multiplex PCR; TCRdb holds only in-frame clones, not every one. The sample yields fewer than 550,000 clones, approximately 79% seen once. Note on this clone: This specimen includes other DNA sequences encoding the same CDR3.

This receptor was taken from a woman aged 40 to 50 in good health. Some clones in this sample may be carry-over from other donors' samples. Sequencing was carried out using PBMCs. The chain couples TRBV28 to TRBJ2-5; no clear D gene. The CDR3 DNA reads as TGTGCCAGCAGTCCCAGGGAGACCCAGTACTTC. Amino acid sequence: CASSPRETQYF.